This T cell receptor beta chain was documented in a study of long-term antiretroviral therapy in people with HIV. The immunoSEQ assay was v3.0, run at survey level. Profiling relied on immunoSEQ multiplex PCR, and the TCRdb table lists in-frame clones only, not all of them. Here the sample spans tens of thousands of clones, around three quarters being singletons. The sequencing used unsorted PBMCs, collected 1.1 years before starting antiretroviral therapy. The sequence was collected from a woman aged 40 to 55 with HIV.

Here the CDR3 DNA reads TGTGCCAGCTCACCCCTCATCTGGGGGACTAATGAAAAACTGTTTTTT. It specifies CASSPLIWGTNEKLFF. The chain carries TRBV18 and TRBJ1-4; possibly TRBD1 for D (5 bases). This CDR3 comprises 16 residues. Germline V gene lookup returns CDR1 KGHSH and CDR2 LQKENI. The V end lost 3 bases, the J end lost 2 bases, and 13 bases lay between the germline ends.